The clone carrying this T cell receptor beta chain was counted ten times or more. In building TCR beta libraries, iRepertoire HTBI primers were used together with Arm-PCR of CDR3 regions. MiXCR was run by TCRdb on the multiplex PCR reads, yielding one entry per CDR3 protein. The profile shows approximately 380,000 distinct CDR3 sequences, roughly 20% of them singletons. As to time point: persistent/refractory GD, antithyroid drugs over 5 years with positive TRAb. Scientists built the TCR library using RNA that was extracted from PBMCs. Per American Thyroid Association guidelines, Graves' disease was diagnosed. The sample comes from a study of regulatory T cells in long-lasting Graves disease. This clonotype was obtained from a female donor with Graves disease. The sequencing used peripheral blood mononuclear cells (PBMCs), collected when the disease was refractory, from a patient treated with antithyroid drugs.

The CDR3 DNA reads as TGTGCTAGTGGTTTGTCCCCCCGCCCAGGGGAGTCGATTGTAGAGACCCAGTACTTC. Translated: CASGLSPRPGESIVETQYF. This chain connects TRBV12-5 to TRBJ2-5; D may be TRBD1 (6 bases). V was cut by 2 bases and J by 4 bases, with 26 bases left in between. From germline, CDR1 is LGHNT and CDR2 FRNRAP. The length of the CDR3 is 19 residues.